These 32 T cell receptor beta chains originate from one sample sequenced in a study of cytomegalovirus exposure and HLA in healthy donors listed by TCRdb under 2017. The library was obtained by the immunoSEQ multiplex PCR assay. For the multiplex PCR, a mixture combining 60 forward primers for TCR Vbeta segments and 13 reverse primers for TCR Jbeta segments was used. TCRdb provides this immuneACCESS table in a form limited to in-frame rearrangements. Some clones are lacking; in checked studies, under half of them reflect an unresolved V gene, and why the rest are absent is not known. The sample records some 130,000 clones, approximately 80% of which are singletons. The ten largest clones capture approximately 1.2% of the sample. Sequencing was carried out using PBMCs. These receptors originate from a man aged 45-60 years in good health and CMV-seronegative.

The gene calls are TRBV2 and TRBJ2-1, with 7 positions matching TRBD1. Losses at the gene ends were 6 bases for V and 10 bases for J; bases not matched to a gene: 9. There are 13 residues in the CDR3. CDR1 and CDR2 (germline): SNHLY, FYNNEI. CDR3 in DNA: TGTGCCAGCAGGGGGGAAGGGGGCGGCGAGCAGTTCTTC. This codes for CASRGEGGGEQFF. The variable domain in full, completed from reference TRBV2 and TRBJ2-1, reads EPEVTQTPSHQVTQMGQEVILRCVPISNHLYFYWYRQILGQKVEFLVSFYNNEISEKSEIFDDQFSVERPDGSNFTLKIRSTKLEDSAMYFCASRGEGGGEQFFGPGTRLTVL.

CDR3 coding DNA: TGCAGCGTGCCACTCCGGGTGAGGGCAGGACCTTATGGCTACACCTTC. Translating it yields CSVPLRVRAGPYGYTF. The rearrangement joins TRBV29-1 to TRBJ1-2; no clear D. Looked up from germline, CDR1 is SQVTM and CDR2 is ANQGSEA. The CDR3 covers 16 residues. V was pared by 6 bases and J by 5 bases, with 25 bases between.

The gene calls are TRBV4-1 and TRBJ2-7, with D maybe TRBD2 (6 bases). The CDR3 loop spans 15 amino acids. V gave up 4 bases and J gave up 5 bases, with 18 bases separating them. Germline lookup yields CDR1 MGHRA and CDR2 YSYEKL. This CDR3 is CASSLVRDSPDEQYF. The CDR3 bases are TGCGCCAGCAGCCTCGTACGGGACTCCCCCGACGAGCAGTACTTC.

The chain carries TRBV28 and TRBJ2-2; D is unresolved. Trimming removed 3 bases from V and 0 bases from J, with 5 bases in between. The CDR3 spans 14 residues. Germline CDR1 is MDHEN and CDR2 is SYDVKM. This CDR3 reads CASSFYTNTGELFF. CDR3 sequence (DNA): TGTGCCAGCAGTTTTTATACGAACACCGGGGAGCTGTTTTTT.

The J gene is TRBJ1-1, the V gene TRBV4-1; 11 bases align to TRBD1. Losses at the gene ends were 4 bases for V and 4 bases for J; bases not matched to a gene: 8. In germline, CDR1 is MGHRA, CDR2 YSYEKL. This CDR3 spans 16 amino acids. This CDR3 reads CASSRGQGATGTEAFF. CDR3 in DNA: TGCGCCAGCAGCCGAGGACAGGGGGCGACCGGCACTGAAGCTTTCTTT.

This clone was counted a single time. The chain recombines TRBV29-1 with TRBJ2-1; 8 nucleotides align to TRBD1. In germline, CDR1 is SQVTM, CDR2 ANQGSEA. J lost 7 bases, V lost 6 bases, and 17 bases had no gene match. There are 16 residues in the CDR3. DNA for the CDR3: TGCAGCGTCGCTCGCTATACAGGGGGTAGAGGGAATGAGCAGTTCTTC. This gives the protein CSVARYTGGRGNEQFF.

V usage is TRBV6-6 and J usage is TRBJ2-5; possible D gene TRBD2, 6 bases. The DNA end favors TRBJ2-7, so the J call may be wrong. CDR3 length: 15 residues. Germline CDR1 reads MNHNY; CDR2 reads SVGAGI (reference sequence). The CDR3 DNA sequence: TGTGCCAGCACCAACGGTCGGGAGTACTCCTACGAGCAGTACTTC. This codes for CASTNGREYSYEQYF.

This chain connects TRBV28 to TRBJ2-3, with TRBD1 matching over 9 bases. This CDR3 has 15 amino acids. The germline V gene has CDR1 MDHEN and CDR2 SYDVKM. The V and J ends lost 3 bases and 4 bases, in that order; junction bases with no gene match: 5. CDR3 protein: CASSLPDRGPDTQYF. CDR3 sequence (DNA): TGTGCCAGCAGTTTGCCGGACAGGGGCCCAGATACGCAGTATTTT.

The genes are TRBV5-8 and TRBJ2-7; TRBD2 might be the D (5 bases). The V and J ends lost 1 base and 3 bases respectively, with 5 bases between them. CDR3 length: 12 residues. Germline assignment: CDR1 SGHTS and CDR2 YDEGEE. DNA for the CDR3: TGTGCCAGCAGCTTGCGGGGCTACGAGCAGTACTTC. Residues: CASSLRGYEQYF.

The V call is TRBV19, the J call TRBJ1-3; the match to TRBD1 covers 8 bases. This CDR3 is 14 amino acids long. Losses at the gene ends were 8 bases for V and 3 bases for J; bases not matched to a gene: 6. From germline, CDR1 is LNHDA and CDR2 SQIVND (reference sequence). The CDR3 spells CASLPRGLGNTIYF. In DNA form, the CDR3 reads TGTGCCAGTCTCCCCAGGGGGCTTGGAAACACCATATATTTT.

In DNA, the CDR3 is TGTGCCTGGGGCAACCCAGGAGACAGGGTTTTTGGCTCCTACAATGAGCAGTTCTTC. Translated, it gives CAWGNPGDRVFGSYNEQFF. The gene calls are TRBV30 and TRBJ2-1; 7 nucleotides align to TRBD1. The junction had 19 bases not matched to a gene; V was cut back by 5 bases and J by 0 bases. The CDR3 has 19 amino acids. CDR1 is GTSNPN and CDR2 is SVGIG in the germline V gene (reference sequence).

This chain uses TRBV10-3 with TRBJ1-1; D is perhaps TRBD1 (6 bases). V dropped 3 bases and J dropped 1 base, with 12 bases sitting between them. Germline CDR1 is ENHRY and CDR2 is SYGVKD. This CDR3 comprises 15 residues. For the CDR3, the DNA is TGTGCCATCAGTGATACAGGGTATGCGAACACTGAAGCTTTCTTT. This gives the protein CAISDTGYANTEAFF.

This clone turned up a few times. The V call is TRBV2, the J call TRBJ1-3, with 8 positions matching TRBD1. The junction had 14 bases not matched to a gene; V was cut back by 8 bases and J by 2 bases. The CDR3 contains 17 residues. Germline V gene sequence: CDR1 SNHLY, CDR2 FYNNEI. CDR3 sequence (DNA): TGTGCCAGCCAAAGCCGTTCAACAGGGGGAGCTGGAAACACCATATATTTT. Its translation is CASQSRSTGGAGNTIYF.

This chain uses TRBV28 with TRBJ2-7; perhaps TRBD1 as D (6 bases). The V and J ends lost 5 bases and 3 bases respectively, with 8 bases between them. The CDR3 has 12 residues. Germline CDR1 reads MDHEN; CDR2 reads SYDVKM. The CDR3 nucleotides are TGTGCCAGCAGTAGGGGGATCTACGAGCAGTACTTC. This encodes CASSRGIYEQYF.

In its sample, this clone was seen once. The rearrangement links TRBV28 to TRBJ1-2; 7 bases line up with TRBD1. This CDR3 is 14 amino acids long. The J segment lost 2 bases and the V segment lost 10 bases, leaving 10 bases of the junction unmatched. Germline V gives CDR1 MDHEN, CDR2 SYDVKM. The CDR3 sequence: CATLRDRQNYGYTF. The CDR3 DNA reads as TGTGCCACCCTCCGGGACAGACAAAACTATGGCTACACCTTC.

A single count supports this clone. Written as DNA, the CDR3 is TGTGCCAGTAGTAGCCCCGGGCGGGGCTTCACTGAAGCTTTCTTT. This encodes CASSSPGRGFTEAFF. This chain joins TRBV19 and TRBJ1-1, with TRBD1 as a possible D gene (5 bases). The germline V and J ends were trimmed by 4 bases and 4 bases, with 16 bases remaining between them. This CDR3 is 15 amino acids long. Germline V CDR1 and CDR2: LNHDA, SQIVND (reference sequence).

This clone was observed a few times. In DNA form, the CDR3 reads TGTGCCAGCTCTCGCTCCGGTCCACCGTACGAGCAGTACTTC. Encoded protein: CASSRSGPPYEQYF. The V call is TRBV18, the J call TRBJ2-7; D gene ambiguous. The V gene lost 6 bases and the J gene lost 4 bases, with 16 bases spanning the gap. Germline V gene lookup returns CDR1 KGHSH and CDR2 LQKENI. CDR3 length equals 14 residues.

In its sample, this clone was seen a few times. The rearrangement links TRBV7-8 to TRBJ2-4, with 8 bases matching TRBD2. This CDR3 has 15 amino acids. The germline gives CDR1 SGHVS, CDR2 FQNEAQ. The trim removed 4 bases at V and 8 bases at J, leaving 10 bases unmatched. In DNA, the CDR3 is TGTGCCAGCAGCTCGGCGTGGACTAGCATCCACATTCAGTACTTC. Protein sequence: CASSSAWTSIHIQYF.

The CDR3 protein is CASSAGHSYNEQFF. The CDR3 DNA follows: TGCGCCAGCAGCGCTGGACACTCCTACAATGAGCAGTTCTTC. This chain connects TRBV5-1 to TRBJ2-1, with a weak D call TRBD1 (5 bases). This CDR3 is 14 amino acids long. Germline CDR1 and CDR2: SGHRS and YFSETQ. Trimming cost V 4 bases and J 0 bases, with 8 bases left between them.

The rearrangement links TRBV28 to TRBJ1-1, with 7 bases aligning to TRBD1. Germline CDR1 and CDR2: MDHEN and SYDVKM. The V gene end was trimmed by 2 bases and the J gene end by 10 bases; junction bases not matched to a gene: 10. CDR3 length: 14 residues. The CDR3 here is CASSLTGQEVGAFF. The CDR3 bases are TGTGCCAGCAGTTTAACCGGACAGGAGGTAGGAGCTTTCTTT. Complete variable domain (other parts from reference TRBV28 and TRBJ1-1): DVKVTQSSRYLVKRTGEKVFLECVQDMDHENMFWYRQDPGLGLRLIYFSYDVKMKEKGDIPEGYSVSREKKERFSLILESASTNQTSMYLCASSLTGQEVGAFFGQGTRLTVV.

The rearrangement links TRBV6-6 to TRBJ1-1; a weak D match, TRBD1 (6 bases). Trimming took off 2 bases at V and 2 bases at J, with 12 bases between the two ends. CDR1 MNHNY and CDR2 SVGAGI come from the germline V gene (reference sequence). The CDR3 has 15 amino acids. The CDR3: CASSYAGQYNTEAFF. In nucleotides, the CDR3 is TGTGCCAGCAGTTACGCCGGACAGTATAACACTGAAGCTTTCTTT.

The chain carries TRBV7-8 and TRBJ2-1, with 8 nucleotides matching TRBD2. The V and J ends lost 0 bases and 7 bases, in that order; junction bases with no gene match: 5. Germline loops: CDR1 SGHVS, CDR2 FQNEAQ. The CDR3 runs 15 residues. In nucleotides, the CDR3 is TGTGCCAGCAGCTTAGCCAAGCGGGAGAGGAATGAGCAGTTCTTC. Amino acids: CASSLAKRERNEQFF.

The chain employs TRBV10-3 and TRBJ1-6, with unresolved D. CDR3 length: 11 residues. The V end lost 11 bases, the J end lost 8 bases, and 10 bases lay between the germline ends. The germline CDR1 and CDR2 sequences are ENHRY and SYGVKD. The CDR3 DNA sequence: TGTGCCGCCGGGCGGGATTCACCCCTCCACTTT. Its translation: CAAGRDSPLHF.

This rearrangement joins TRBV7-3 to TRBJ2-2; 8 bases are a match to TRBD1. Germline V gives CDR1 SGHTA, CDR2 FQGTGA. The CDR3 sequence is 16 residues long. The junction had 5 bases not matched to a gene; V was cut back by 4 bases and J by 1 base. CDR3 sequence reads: CASSSQGALNTGELFF. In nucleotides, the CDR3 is TGTGCCAGCAGCTCTCAGGGGGCCCTGAACACCGGGGAGCTGTTTTTT.

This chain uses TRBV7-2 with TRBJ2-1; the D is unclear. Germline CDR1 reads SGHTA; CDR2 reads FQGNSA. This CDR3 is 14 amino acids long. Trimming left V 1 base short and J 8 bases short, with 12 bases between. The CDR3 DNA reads TGTGCCAGCAGCTTAGGCCCCCTGGGCTATGAGCAGTTCTTC. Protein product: CASSLGPLGYEQFF. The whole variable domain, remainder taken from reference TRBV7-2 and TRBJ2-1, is GAGVSQSPSNKVTEKGKDVELRCDPISGHTALYWYRQSLGQGLEFLIYFQGNSAPDKSGLPSDRFSAERTGGSVSTLTIQRTQQEDSAVYLCASSLGPLGYEQFFGPGTRLTVL.

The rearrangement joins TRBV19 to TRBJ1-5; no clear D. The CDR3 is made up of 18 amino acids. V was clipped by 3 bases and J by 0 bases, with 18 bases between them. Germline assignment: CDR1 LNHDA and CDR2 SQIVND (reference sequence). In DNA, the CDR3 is TGTGCCAGTAGTATGTTCGGCCCCAGTCGGGATAGCAATCAGCCCCAGCATTTT. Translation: CASSMFGPSRDSNQPQHF.

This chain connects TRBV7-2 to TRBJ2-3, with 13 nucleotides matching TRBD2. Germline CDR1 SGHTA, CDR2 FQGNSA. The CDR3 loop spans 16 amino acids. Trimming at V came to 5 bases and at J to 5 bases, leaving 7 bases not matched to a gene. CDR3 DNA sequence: TGTGCCAGCAGCCCAGGGACTAGCGGGATTGGAGATACGCAGTATTTT. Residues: CASSPGTSGIGDTQYF.

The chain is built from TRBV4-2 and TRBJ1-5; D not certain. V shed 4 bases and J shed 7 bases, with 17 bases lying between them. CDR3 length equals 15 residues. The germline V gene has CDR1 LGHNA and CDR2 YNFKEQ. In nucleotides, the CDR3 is TGTGCCAGCAGCCCATCGGACGGAGGGAACCAGCCCCAGCATTTT. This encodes CASSPSDGGNQPQHF.

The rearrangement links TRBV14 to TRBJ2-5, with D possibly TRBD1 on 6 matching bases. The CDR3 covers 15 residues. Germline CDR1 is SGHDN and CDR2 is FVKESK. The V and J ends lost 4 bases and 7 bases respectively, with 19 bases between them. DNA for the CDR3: TGTGCCAGCAGCCGTTCACTAGGAAGAGGGGGGACCCAGTACTTC. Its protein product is CASSRSLGRGGTQYF.

CDR3 in amino acids: CASSVFDGDSGNTIYF. The CDR3 nucleotides are TGTGCCAGCAGCGTTTTTGACGGGGACTCTGGAAACACCATATATTTT. The chain couples TRBV9 to TRBJ1-3; D not resolved. V lost 2 bases and J lost 0, with 12 bases in between. Germline CDR1 is SGDLS and CDR2 is YYNGEE. CDR3 length: 16 residues.

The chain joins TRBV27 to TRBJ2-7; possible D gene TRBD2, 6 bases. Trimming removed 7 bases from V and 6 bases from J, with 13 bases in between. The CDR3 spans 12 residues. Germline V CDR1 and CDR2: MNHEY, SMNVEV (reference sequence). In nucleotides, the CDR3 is TGTGCCAGCATAGGGGCGGGGTTCGAGCAGTACTTC. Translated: CASIGAGFEQYF.

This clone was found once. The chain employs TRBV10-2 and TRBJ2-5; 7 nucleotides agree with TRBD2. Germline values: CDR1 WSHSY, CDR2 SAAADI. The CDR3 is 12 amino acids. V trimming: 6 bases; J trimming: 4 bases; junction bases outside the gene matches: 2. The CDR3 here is CASRPGGETQYF. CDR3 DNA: TGCGCCAGCAGGCCGGGGGGAGAGACCCAGTACTTC.